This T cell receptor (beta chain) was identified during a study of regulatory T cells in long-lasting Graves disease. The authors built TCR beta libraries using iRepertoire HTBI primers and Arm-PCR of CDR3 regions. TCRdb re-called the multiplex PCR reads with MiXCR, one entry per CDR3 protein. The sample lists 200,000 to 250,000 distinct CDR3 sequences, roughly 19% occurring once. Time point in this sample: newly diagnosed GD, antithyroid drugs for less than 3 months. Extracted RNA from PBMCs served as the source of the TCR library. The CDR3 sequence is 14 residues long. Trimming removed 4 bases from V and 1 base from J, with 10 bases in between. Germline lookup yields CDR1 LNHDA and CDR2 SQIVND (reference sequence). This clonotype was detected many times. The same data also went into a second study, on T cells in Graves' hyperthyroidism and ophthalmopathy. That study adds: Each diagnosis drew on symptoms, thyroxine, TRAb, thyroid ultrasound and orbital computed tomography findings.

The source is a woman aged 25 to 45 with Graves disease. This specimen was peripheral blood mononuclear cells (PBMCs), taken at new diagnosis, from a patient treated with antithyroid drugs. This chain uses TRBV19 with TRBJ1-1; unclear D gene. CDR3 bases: TGTGCCAGTAGTACGGAGACCCCGAACACTGAAGCTTTCTTT. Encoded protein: CASSTETPNTEAFF.